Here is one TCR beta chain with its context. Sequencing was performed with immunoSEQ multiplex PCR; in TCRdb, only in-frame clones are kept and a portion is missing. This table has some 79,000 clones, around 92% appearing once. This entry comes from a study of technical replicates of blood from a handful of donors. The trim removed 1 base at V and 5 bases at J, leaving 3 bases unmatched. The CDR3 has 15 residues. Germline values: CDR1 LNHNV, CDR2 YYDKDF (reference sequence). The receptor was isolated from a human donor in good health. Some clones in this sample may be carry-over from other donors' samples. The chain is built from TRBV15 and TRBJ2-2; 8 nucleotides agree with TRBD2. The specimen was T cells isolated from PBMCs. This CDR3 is CATSRGPSGTGELFF. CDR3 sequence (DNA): TGTGCCACCAGCAGAGGCCCTAGCGGGACCGGGGAGCTGTTTTTT.